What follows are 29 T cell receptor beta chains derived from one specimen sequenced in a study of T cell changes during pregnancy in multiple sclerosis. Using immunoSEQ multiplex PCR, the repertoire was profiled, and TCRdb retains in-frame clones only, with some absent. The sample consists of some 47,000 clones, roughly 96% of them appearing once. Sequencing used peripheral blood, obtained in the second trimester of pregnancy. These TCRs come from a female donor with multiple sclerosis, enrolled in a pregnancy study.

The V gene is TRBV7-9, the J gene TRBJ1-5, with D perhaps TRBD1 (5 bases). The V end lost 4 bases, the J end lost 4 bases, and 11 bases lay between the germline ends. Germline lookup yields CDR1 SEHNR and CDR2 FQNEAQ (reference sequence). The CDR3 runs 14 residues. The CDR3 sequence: CASSSTRGNQPQHF. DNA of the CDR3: TGTGCCAGCAGCTCCACGCGGGGGAATCAGCCCCAGCATTTT.

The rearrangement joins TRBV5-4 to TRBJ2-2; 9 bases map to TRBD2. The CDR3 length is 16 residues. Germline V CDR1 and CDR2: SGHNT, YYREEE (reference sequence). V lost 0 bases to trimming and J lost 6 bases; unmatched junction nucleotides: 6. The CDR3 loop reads CASSLARGGAPGELFF. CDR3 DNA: TGTGCCAGCAGCTTGGCGCGCGGGGGGGCCCCCGGGGAGCTGTTTTTT.

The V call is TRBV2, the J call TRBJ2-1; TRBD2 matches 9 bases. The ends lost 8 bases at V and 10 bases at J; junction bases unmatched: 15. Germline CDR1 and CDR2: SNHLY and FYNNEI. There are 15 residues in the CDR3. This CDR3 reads CASPATGLARGEQFF. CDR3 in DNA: TGTGCCAGCCCAGCCACGGGACTAGCAAGGGGGGAGCAGTTCTTC.

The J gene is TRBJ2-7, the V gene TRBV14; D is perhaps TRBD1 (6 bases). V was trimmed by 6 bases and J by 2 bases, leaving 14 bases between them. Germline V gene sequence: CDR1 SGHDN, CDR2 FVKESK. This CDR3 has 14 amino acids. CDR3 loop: CASSPGTPPYEQYF. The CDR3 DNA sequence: TGTGCCAGCAGTCCCGGGACACCTCCCTACGAGCAGTACTTC.

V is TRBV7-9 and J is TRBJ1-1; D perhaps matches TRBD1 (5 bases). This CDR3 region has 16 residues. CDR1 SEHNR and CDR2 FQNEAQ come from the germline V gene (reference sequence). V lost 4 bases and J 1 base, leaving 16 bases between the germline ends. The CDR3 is CASSSPPGSPNTEAFF. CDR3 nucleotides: TGTGCCAGCAGCTCACCCCCAGGGTCCCCGAACACTGAAGCTTTCTTT.

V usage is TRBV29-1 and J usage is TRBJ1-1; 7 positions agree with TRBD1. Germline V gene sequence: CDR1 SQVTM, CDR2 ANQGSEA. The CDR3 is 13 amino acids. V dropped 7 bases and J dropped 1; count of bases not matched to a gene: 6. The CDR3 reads CSANRGRNTEAFF. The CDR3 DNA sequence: TGCAGCGCCAACAGGGGAAGGAACACTGAAGCTTTCTTT. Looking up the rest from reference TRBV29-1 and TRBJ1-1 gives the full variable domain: SAVISQKPSRDICQRGTSLTIQCQVDSQVTMMFWYRQQPGQSLTLIATANQGSEATYESGFVIDKFPISRPNLTFSTLTVSNMSPEDSSIYLCSANRGRNTEAFFGQGTRLTVV.

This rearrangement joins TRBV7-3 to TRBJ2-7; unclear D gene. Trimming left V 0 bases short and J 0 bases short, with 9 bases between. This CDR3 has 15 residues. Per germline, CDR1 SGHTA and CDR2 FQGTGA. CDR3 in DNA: TGTGCCAGCAGCTTAACCAGTGGCAACTCCTACGAGCAGTACTTC. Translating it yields CASSLTSGNSYEQYF.

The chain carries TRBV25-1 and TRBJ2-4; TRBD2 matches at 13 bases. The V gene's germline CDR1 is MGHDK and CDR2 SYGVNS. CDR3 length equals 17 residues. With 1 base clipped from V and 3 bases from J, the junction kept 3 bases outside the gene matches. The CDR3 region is CASSEFRLAGGKNIQYF. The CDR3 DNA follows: TGTGCCAGCAGTGAATTTAGACTAGCGGGAGGCAAAAACATTCAGTACTTC.

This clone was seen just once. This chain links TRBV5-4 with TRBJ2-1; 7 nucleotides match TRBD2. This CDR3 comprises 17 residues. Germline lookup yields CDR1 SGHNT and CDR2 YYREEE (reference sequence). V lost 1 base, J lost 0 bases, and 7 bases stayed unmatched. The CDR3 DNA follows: TGTGCCAGCAGCTTGCCCGGGGACTACCGCTCCTACAATGAGCAGTTCTTC. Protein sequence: CASSLPGDYRSYNEQFF.

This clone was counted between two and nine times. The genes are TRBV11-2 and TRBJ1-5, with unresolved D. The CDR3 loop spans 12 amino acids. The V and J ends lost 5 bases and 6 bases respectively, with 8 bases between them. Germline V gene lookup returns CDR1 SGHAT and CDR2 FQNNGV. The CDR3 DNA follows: TGTGCCAGCAGCCCTCTCGGTCAGCCCCAGCATTTT. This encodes CASSPLGQPQHF.

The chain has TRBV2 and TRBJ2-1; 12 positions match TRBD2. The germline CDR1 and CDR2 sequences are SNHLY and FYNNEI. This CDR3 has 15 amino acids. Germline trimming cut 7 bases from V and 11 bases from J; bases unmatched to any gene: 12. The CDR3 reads CASIGRLAGGTKQFF. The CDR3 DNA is TGTGCCAGCATAGGTCGGCTAGCGGGGGGGACTAAGCAGTTCTTC.

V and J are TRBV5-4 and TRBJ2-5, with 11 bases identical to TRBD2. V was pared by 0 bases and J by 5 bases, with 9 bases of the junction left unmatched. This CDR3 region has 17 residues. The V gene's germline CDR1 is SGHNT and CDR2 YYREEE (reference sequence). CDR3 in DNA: TGTGCCAGCAGCTTGGTTGTAGTGGCTAGCGGGGGGGAGACCCAGTACTTC. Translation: CASSLVVVASGGETQYF.

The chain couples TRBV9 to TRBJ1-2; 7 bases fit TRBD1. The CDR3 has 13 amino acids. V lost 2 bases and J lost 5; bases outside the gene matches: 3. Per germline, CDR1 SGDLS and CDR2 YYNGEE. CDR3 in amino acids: CASSVGTVYGYTF. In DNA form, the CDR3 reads TGTGCCAGCAGCGTCGGGACAGTTTATGGCTACACCTTC.

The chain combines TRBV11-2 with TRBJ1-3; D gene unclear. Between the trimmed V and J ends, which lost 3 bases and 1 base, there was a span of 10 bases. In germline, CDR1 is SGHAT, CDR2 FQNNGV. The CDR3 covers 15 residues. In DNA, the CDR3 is TGTGCCAGCAGCTTCGAGAGAGTATCTGGAAACACCATATATTTT. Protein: CASSFERVSGNTIYF.

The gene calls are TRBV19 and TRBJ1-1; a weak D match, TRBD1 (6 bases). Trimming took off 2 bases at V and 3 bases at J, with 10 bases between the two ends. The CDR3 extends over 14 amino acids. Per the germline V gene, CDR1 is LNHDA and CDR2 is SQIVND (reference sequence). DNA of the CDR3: TGTGCCAGTAGTATACAGGGGTTGGACACTGAAGCTTTCTTT. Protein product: CASSIQGLDTEAFF.

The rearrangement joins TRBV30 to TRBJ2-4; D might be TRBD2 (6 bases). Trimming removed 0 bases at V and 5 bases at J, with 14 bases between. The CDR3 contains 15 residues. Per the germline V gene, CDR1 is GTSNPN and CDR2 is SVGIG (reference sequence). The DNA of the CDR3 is TGTGCCTGGAGTGTAGGGTCAAGCGGGCAAAACATTCAGTACTTC. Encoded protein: CAWSVGSSGQNIQYF.

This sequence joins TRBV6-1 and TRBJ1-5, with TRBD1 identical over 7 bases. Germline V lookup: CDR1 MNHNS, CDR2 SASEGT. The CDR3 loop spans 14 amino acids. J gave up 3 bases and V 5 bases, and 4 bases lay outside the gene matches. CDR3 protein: CASSFTGANQPQHF. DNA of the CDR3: TGTGCCAGCAGTTTTACAGGGGCCAATCAGCCCCAGCATTTT.

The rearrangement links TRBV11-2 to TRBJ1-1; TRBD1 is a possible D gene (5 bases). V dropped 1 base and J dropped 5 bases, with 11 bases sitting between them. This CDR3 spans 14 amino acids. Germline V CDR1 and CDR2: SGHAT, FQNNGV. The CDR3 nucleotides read TGTGCCAGCAGCTTAGTGGGCGGGGGGACTGAAGCTTTCTTT. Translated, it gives CASSLVGGGTEAFF.

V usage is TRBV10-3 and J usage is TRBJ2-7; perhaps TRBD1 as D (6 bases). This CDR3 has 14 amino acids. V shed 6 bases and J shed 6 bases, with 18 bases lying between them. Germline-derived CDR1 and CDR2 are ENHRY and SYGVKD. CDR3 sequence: CAIRQGPGSVEQYF. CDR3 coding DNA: TGTGCCATCAGGCAGGGGCCAGGGAGTGTCGAGCAGTACTTC.

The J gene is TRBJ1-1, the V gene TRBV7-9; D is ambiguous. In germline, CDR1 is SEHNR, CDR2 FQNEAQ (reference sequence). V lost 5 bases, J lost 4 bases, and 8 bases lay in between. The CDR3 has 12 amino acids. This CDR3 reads CASSRGGTEAFF. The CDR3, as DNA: TGTGCCAGCAGCCGCGGTGGCACTGAAGCTTTCTTT.

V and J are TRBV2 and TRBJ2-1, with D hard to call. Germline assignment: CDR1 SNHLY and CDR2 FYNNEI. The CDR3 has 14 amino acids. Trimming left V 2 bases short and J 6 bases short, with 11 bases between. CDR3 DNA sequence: TGTGCCAGCAGTGAACTACCTCCGGGCAATGAGCAGTTCTTC. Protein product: CASSELPPGNEQFF. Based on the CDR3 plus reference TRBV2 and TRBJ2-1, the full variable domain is EPEVTQTPSHQVTQMGQEVILRCVPISNHLYFYWYRQILGQKVEFLVSFYNNEISEKSEIFDDQFSVERPDGSNFTLKIRSTKLEDSAMYFCASSELPPGNEQFFGPGTRLTVL.

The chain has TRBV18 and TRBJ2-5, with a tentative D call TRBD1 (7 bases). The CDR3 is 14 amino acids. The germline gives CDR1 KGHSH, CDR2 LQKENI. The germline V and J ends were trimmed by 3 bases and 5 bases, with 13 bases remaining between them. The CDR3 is CASSPKEGAETQYF. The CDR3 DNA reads TGTGCCAGCTCACCGAAGGAGGGGGCTGAGACCCAGTACTTC.

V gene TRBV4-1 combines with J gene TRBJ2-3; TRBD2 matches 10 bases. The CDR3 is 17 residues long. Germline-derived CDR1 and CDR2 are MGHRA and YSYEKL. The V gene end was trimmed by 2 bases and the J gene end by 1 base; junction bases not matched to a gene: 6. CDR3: CASSQPSGRAGTDTQYF. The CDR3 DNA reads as TGCGCCAGCAGCCAACCTAGCGGGAGAGCGGGCACAGATACGCAGTATTTT.

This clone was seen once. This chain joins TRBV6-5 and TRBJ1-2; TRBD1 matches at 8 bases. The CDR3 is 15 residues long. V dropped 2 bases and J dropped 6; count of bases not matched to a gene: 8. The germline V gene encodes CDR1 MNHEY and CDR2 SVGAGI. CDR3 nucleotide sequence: TGTGCCAGCAGTTACACCGGGACAGGCTCCGATGGCTACACCTTC. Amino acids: CASSYTGTGSDGYTF.

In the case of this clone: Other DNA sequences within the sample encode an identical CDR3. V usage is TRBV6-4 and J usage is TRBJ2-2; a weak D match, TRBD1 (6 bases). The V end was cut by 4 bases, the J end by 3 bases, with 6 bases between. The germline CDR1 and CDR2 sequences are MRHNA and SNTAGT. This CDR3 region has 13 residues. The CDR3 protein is CASSAGDTGELFF. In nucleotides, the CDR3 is TGTGCCAGCAGTGCAGGGGACACCGGGGAGCTGTTTTTT.

The CDR3 here is CASSLLGQKGEETQYF. CDR3 DNA sequence: TGTGCCAGCAGTTTATTAGGGCAGAAGGGAGAGGAGACCCAGTACTTC. This chain joins TRBV28 and TRBJ2-5; possibly TRBD2 for D (5 bases). The CDR3 is made up of 16 amino acids. Trimming cost V 1 base and J 5 bases, with 17 bases left between them. Germline V lookup: CDR1 MDHEN, CDR2 SYDVKM.

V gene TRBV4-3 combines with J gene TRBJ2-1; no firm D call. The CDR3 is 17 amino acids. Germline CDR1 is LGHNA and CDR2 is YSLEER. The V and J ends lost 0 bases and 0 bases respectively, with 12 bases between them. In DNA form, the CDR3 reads TGCGCCAGCAGCCAAGAACTGCTTTTTAGCTCCTACAATGAGCAGTTCTTC. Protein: CASSQELLFSSYNEQFF.

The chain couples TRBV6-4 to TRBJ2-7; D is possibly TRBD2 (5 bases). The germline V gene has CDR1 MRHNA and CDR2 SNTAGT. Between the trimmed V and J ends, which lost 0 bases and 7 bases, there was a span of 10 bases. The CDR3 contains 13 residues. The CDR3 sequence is CASSDSPTGEQYF. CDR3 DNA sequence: TGTGCCAGCAGTGACTCCCCCACGGGGGAGCAGTACTTC.

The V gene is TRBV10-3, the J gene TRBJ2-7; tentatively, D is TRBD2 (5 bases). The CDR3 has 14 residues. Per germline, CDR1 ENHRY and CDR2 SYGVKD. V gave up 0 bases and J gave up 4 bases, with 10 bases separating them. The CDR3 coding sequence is TGTGCCATCAGTGAGTCGACGGGGTCTTACGAGCAGTACTTC. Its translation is CAISESTGSYEQYF.